This T cell receptor beta chain stems from a study of PD-L1 blockade in urothelial cancer. Study results and caveats: Tumor-associated blood clones were expanded more by durable-benefit patients at 3 weeks.

Comments on this clone: Its antigen is still unknown.

The CDR3 runs 15 residues. Germline V lookup: CDR1 SGHVS, CDR2 FQNEAQ. V lost 5 bases and J lost 0, with 14 bases in between. This sample's time point: pretreatment peripheral blood. This table comes from immunoSEQ multiplex PCR, and its TCRdb copy is limited to in-frame clones, with some not included. The sample gives approximately 39,000 clones, around four fifths of which show up once; 13% to 15% is in the top ten. The source of this sequence is a man aged 80 or over with urothelial cancer. This rearrangement joins TRBV7-8 to TRBJ2-7; tentatively, D is TRBD2 (5 bases). The sequences come from PBMCs, collected around atezolizumab (anti-PD-L1) treatment. This chain's CDR3 is CASSPLTGSSYEQYF. The CDR3 bases are TGTGCCAGCAGCCCGCTGACGGGAAGCTCCTACGAGCAGTACTTC.